The source of this T cell receptor (beta chain) is a study of vaccination and CD4 T cells after COVID-19. Study-level background: Post-COVID samples had a sampling time that fell a median approximately 93 days after diagnosis (range 35 to 161). Controls had a CEFX pool, an HIV-1 Nef pool, or no peptide added.

As to treatment: roughly ten-day PBMC culture with coronavirus spike peptide pools or control peptides (ViraFEST assay). At the Johns Hopkins FTIC core, DNA taken from cultured CD4+ T cells was sequenced by way of the Oncomine TCR Beta short-read assay. TCRdb independently ran MiXCR on the PCR reads; one entry per CDR3 protein. The sample shows more than 9,500 distinct CDR3 sequences, more than 40% of them seen only once. Remarks on this clonotype: No antigen is known for it.

This CDR3 is 11 amino acids long. Trimming removed 5 bases at V and 8 bases at J, with 9 bases between. Sequenced: CD4+ T cells from blood, cultured in vitro. The source is a human donor who had recovered from COVID-19. The chain employs TRBV12-3 or TRBV12-4 and TRBJ1-2; D not resolved. CDR3 protein: CASSPGYGYTF. The DNA of the CDR3 is TGTGCCAGCAGTCCCGGGTACGGCTACACCTTC.